This TCR beta chain was sequenced during a study of T cell repertoires in cytomegalovirus infection. Looking at the study overall: Well-studied HLA-B-restricted epitopes and recently identified HLA-C-restricted epitopes of CMV were both used in the study. Matching HLA type and CMV infection were both indicated by public TCR beta signatures.

Per the germline V gene, CDR1 is SGHNT and CDR2 is YENEEA. This CDR3 region has 11 residues. J was trimmed by 10 bases and V by 5 bases; bases with no gene match: 1. TCRdb independently ran MiXCR on the reads; one entry per CDR3 protein. The sample records over 250,000 distinct CDR3 sequences, about 20% being singletons. Points on this clonotype: Its target is not known.

Points from the study as a whole: Clonotypes of TCR beta that were HLA-C-restricted and CMV-specific dominated the ex vivo response. Using cumulative public TCR beta family frequency, the authors identified those who carried CMV together with the relevant HLA.

Sequencing was performed on cultured PBMCs, taken from culture after CMV antigen stimulation. The V gene is TRBV11-3, the J gene TRBJ2-1; 8 nucleotides match TRBD2. The sequence came from a human donor in good health (CMV status not recorded). Some clones in this sample may be carry-over from other donors' samples. CDR3: CASSRLAEQFF. The CDR3 DNA is TGTGCCAGCAGCCGACTAGCGGAGCAGTTCTTC.